The subject of this entry is one TCR beta chain. What it binds is unknown. The method was immunoSEQ multiplex PCR; TCRdb's version includes in-frame clones alone and lacks a portion of them. The sample gives around 30,000 clones, roughly 90% of which show up once; about 0.89% is in the top ten. This specimen comes from a study of monozygotic twins with cystic fibrosis. Study-wide context: Library input was 2.5 to 3.5 micrograms of fragmented DNA, with approximately 14 PCR cycles.

Deletions cut 6 bases from V and 1 base from J, with 19 bases between. CDR3 length: 17 residues. Per the germline V gene, CDR1 is SGHTA and CDR2 is FQGNSA. Study-wide points: Median Simpson clonality of 0.0095 suggested naive T cells predominated. Monozygotic CF twin pairs shared significantly more nucleotide-identical clonotypes than unrelated CF individuals did. Co-twins had the most similar V usage for 13 of 16 pairs, J for 8.

This TCR derives from a girl aged 2 to 9 with cystic fibrosis. Sequencing was carried out using blood. The chain is built from TRBV7-2 and TRBJ1-3; weak D call: TRBD1 (6 bases). The CDR3 loop reads CASRLDGGALSGNTIYF. CDR3 DNA: TGTGCCAGCAGGCTAGACGGGGGGGCCCTGTCTGGAAACACCATATATTTT.